This TCR beta chain appears in the sequencing data of a study of CD8+CD57+ T cells in acquired aplastic anemia. The study, taken as a whole, reports: Twenty-nine sequences, all CD8+ CDR3, were shared between patients and controls.

For this clonotype: Its antigen is still unknown.

It was genomic DNA that served as the template for profiling TCR beta VDJ and CDR3. TCRdb reprocessed the reads with MiXCR, giving one entry per CDR3 protein. The sample has about 250,000 distinct CDR3 sequences, approximately 50% seen once; the top ten hold under 9%. In patients chosen for sequencing, flow cytometry had shown CD8+CD57+ cell expansion. The junction had 12 bases not matched to a gene; V was cut back by 2 bases and J by 0 bases. CDR3 size: 20 residues. Germline lookup yields CDR1 SGHAT and CDR2 FQNNGV. V and J are TRBV11-2 and TRBJ2-3, with 12 bases that match TRBD2. This receptor was obtained from a human donor with aplastic anemia. Sequencing was carried out using sorted CD4+, CD8+, or CD8+CD57+ T cells (not recorded which) from PBMCs. CDR3 nucleotide sequence: TGTGCCAGCAGCTTACCTCGCCGACTAGCGGGGGACCGCAGCACAGATACGCAGTATTTT. This encodes CASSLPRRLAGDRSTDTQYF. Full variable domain (rest looked up from reference TRBV11-2 and TRBJ2-3): EAGVAQSPRYKIIEKRQSVAFWCNPISGHATLYWYQQILGQGPKLLIQFQNNGVVDDSQLPKDRFSAERLKGVDSTLKIQPAKLEDSAVYLCASSLPRRLAGDRSTDTQYFGPGTRLTVL.